The 27 T cell receptor beta chains in this list originate from one sample, sequenced in a study of blood T cell repertoires in COVID-19. TCRdb keeps only in-frame clones here, not all; method: immunoSEQ multiplex PCR. This sample has just over 150,000 clones, with 75% to 85% found just once. Sequencing was performed on peripheral blood. The receptors stem from a woman aged 50 to 60 with acute or convalescent COVID-19.

A remark on this clone: Distinct nucleotide sequences in the sample also encode this CDR3. V usage is TRBV10-3 and J usage is TRBJ1-2; 9 positions match TRBD1. CDR1 and CDR2 (germline): ENHRY, SYGVKD. V lost 6 bases, J lost 4 bases, and 6 bases stayed unmatched. The CDR3 length is 14 residues. CDR3 DNA: TGTGCCATCAGAGGGACAGGGTCGAGCTATGGCTACACCTTC. It yields the protein CAIRGTGSSYGYTF.

The V gene is TRBV4-3, the J gene TRBJ2-5; no reliable D call. In germline, CDR1 is LGHNA, CDR2 YSLEER. This CDR3 contains 13 residues. Trimming stripped 2 bases from V and 5 bases from J, with 9 bases between. CDR3 coding DNA: TGCGCCAGCAGCCAATACTCGGGTGAGACCCAGTACTTC. This translates into CASSQYSGETQYF.

This clone was counted between two and nine times. The V and J genes are TRBV5-1 and TRBJ1-6; maybe TRBD1 (6 bases). The CDR3 is 17 residues long. The V end was cut by 4 bases, the J end by 1 base, with 15 bases between. CDR1 and CDR2 (germline): SGHRS, YFSETQ. The chain's CDR3 is CASSPYPGESYNSPLHF. CDR3 in DNA: TGCGCCAGCAGCCCTTACCCAGGGGAATCCTATAATTCACCCCTCCACTTT.

This chain joins TRBV9 and TRBJ2-3; D perhaps matches TRBD1 (5 bases). The germline V and J ends were trimmed by 2 bases and 4 bases, with 11 bases remaining between them. Per germline, CDR1 SGDLS and CDR2 YYNGEE. The CDR3 length is 14 residues. CDR3 DNA sequence: TGTGCCAGCAGCGTTAAGCAGGGTCCAGATACGCAGTATTTT. This encodes CASSVKQGPDTQYF. Drawing the rest from reference TRBV9 and TRBJ2-3, the complete variable domain is DSGVTQTPKHLITATGQRVTLRCSPRSGDLSVYWYQQSLDQGLQFLIQYYNGEERAKGNILERFSAQQFPDLHSELNLSSLELGDSALYFCASSVKQGPDTQYFGPGTRLTVL.

The chain uses TRBV7-2 and TRBJ1-5; D ambiguous. Germline V gives CDR1 SGHTA, CDR2 FQGNSA. CDR3 size: 14 residues. Trimming shortened V by 3 bases and J by 8 bases, and 14 bases separated the two germline ends. CDR3 in DNA: TGTGCCAGCAGCTTTTCCACGGGAATGGAGCCCCAGCATTTT. This gives the protein CASSFSTGMEPQHF.

This clone occurred a few times. The chain carries TRBV6-5 and TRBJ2-7; TRBD1 matches at 7 bases. In germline, CDR1 is MNHEY, CDR2 SVGAGI. V gave up 6 bases and J gave up 3 bases; unmatched junction bases: 5. This CDR3 has 13 amino acids. CDR3 sequence (DNA): TGTGCCAGCAGGGTCCGGGACAGCTACGAGCAGTACTTC. Its protein product is CASRVRDSYEQYF.

V is TRBV13 and J is TRBJ1-2; 8 positions match TRBD1. From germline, CDR1 is PRHDT and CDR2 FYEKMQ (reference sequence). The V gene end was trimmed by 5 bases and the J gene end by 4 bases; junction bases not matched to a gene: 6. The length of the CDR3 is 14 residues. The CDR3 loop is CASSAQTGAYGYTF. In DNA form, the CDR3 reads TGTGCCAGCAGCGCACAGACAGGGGCCTATGGCTACACCTTC.

The V gene is TRBV29-1, the J gene TRBJ2-6, with TRBD2 as a possible D gene (7 bases). CDR1 and CDR2 (germline): SQVTM, ANQGSEA. The CDR3 is made up of 16 amino acids. Trimming removed 4 bases from V and 2 bases from J, with 15 bases in between. DNA for the CDR3: TGCAGCGTTGCTCTAGGGGGGGGCACTGGGGCCAACGTCCTGACTTTC. Amino acid sequence: CSVALGGGTGANVLTF.

This CDR3 reads CASSVGTGGRETQYF. The CDR3, as DNA: TGTGCCAGCAGCGTCGGGACAGGGGGGAGAGAGACCCAGTACTTC. V usage is TRBV9 and J usage is TRBJ2-5; TRBD1 agrees at 11 bases. Germline V CDR1 and CDR2: SGDLS, YYNGEE. The CDR3 has 15 amino acids. V was pared by 2 bases and J by 4 bases, with 4 bases of the junction left unmatched.

This clone has a handful of counts. The rearrangement links TRBV20-1 to TRBJ2-7; 7 positions match TRBD2. Germline trimming cut 5 bases from V and 4 bases from J; bases unmatched to any gene: 2. Per germline, CDR1 DFQATT and CDR2 SNEGSKA (reference sequence). The CDR3 has 11 amino acids. CDR3 DNA sequence: TGCAGTGCTCTCGGGAGGTACGAGCAGTACTTC. Residues: CSALGRYEQYF.

The gene calls are TRBV10-3 and TRBJ1-1; TRBD1 might be the D (5 bases). The CDR3 covers 16 residues. Germline-derived CDR1 and CDR2 are ENHRY and SYGVKD. Trimming pared 2 bases from V and 0 bases from J, leaving 13 bases between. The DNA for the CDR3 is TGTGCCATCAGTGAGAGCGGGCAGGGCATGAACACTGAAGCTTTCTTT. This gives the protein CAISESGQGMNTEAFF.

This clone occurred many times. The chain couples TRBV21-1 to TRBJ1-2; the table's D call of TRBD1 was not tested on the DNA. TRBV21-1 is termed a pseudogene. The CDR3 spans 15 residues. CDR3 nucleotide sequence: TGTGCCAGCAGCAAAGGGACAGGGGGCGCCTATGGCTACACCTTC. Translating it yields CASSKGTGGAYGYTF.

The CDR3 loop reads CASSLGGGMNTEAFF. The CDR3 DNA reads as TGTGCCAGCAGCCTAGGGGGCGGGATGAACACTGAAGCTTTCTTT. The chain carries TRBV11-3 and TRBJ1-1; TRBD1 aligns across 7 bases. Germline assignment: CDR1 SGHNT and CDR2 YENEEA. The V and J ends lost 5 bases and 0 bases, in that order; junction bases with no gene match: 6. The CDR3 totals 15 residues.

The J gene is TRBJ1-1, the V gene TRBV5-1; tentative D call: TRBD1 (5 bases). Germline V gives CDR1 SGHRS, CDR2 YFSETQ. The CDR3 loop spans 13 amino acids. V was shortened by 0 bases and J by 5 bases, with 8 bases between the two germline ends. The CDR3 DNA follows: TGCGCCAGCAGCTTGGGGGGCGGTACTGAAGCTTTCTTT. Translated: CASSLGGGTEAFF. The complete variable domain, with remaining parts taken from reference TRBV5-1 and TRBJ1-1, reads KAGVTQTPRYLIKTRGQQVTLSCSPISGHRSVSWYQQTPGQGLQFLFEYFSETQRNKGNFPGRFSGRQFSNSRSEMNVSTLELGDSALYLCASSLGGGTEAFFGQGTRLTVV.

V and J are TRBV4-1 and TRBJ2-1; 8 nucleotides agree with TRBD2. Per germline, CDR1 MGHRA and CDR2 YSYEKL. This CDR3 comprises 15 residues. Trimming cost V 0 bases and J 4 bases; bases outside gene matches: 2. The CDR3, as DNA: TGCGCCAGCAGCCAAGATCCGGGGGGGTACAATGAGCAGTTCTTC. This sequence encodes CASSQDPGGYNEQFF.

The rearrangement uses TRBV18 and TRBJ2-1; 7 bases map to TRBD2. In germline, CDR1 is KGHSH, CDR2 LQKENI. V was clipped by 3 bases and J by 4 bases; unmatched bases: 9. This CDR3 region has 16 residues. CDR3 coding DNA: TGTGCCAGCTCACCGTCAAAGCGGGGATCATACAATGAGCAGTTCTTC. It is translated as CASSPSKRGSYNEQFF.

The gene calls are TRBV24-1 and TRBJ1-1, with D hard to call. The CDR3 totals 17 residues. With 0 bases removed from V and 5 bases from J, the gap between germline ends came to 18 bases. Germline V gene data show CDR1 as KGHDR and CDR2 as SFDVKD. CDR3 loop: CATSDLVPTYLRTEAFF. CDR3 DNA sequence: TGTGCCACCAGTGATTTGGTGCCCACCTACTTACGGACTGAAGCTTTCTTT.

DNA of the CDR3: TGTGCCATCAGTGAGGTAGAGGACAGCTCTGGAAACACCATATATTTT. Residues: CAISEVEDSSGNTIYF. The chain links TRBV10-3 to TRBJ1-3; D might be TRBD1 (6 bases). CDR1 and CDR2 from the germline V gene are ENHRY and SYGVKD. CDR3 length: 16 residues. V lost 2 bases, J lost 0 bases, and 11 bases lay in between.

V and J are TRBV5-3 and TRBJ2-6; TRBD1 agrees at 8 bases. TRBV5-3 is sorted into the ORF group, with uncertain function. The CDR3 has 18 residues. With V trimmed by 0 bases and J by 4 bases, 9 bases remained unmatched. CDR3 amino acids: CARSLVGGQVEGANVLTF. The CDR3 DNA reads TGTGCCAGAAGCTTGGTAGGGGGACAGGTGGAAGGGGCCAACGTCCTGACTTTC.

The rearrangement joins TRBV28 to TRBJ2-3; 9 bases are a match to TRBD2. The CDR3 contains 15 residues. The germline CDR1 and CDR2 sequences are MDHEN and SYDVKM. V lost 6 bases to trimming and J lost 1 base; unmatched junction nucleotides: 5. CDR3 amino acids: CASSRSGRGTDTQYF. The CDR3 nucleotides read TGTGCCAGCAGCCGTAGCGGGAGAGGCACAGATACGCAGTATTTT.

The chain uses TRBV30 and TRBJ1-1, with 8 bases lining up with TRBD1. The CDR3 is 18 residues long. The ends lost 3 bases at V and 3 bases at J; junction bases unmatched: 18. The germline CDR1 and CDR2 sequences are GTSNPN and SVGIG (reference sequence). The DNA of the CDR3 is TGTGCCTGGAGCCGGACTTTTAGGACAGGGATACGAGACACTGAAGCTTTCTTT. Translating it yields CAWSRTFRTGIRDTEAFF.

The rearrangement links TRBV4-3 to TRBJ1-1; unclear D gene. V lost 4 bases, J lost 1 base, and 10 bases lay in between. Germline V gives CDR1 LGHNA, CDR2 YSLEER. CDR3 length: 14 residues. For the CDR3, the DNA is TGCGCCAGCAGCCGAGGACGGGGGAACACTGAAGCTTTCTTT. This codes for CASSRGRGNTEAFF.

This chain joins TRBV7-3 and TRBJ1-1; D is unresolved. Trimming cost V 5 bases and J 0 bases, with 7 bases left between them. The CDR3 contains 13 residues. Looked up from germline, CDR1 is SGHTA and CDR2 is FQGTGA. CDR3 in DNA: TGTGCCAGCAGCACTCACTTGAACACTGAAGCTTTCTTT. It translates to CASSTHLNTEAFF.

The V call is TRBV6-4, the J call TRBJ2-2; perhaps TRBD1 as D (6 bases). This CDR3 is 14 amino acids long. CDR1 and CDR2 (germline): MRHNA, SNTAGT. The V end lost 3 bases, the J end lost 1 base, and 6 bases lay between the germline ends. The CDR3 DNA reads TGTGCCAGCAGTGAACAGGGGAACACCGGGGAGCTGTTTTTT. It codes for CASSEQGNTGELFF.

This clone came up once. V usage is TRBV6-2 or TRBV6-3 and J usage is TRBJ2-5; D not certain. V lost 6 bases to trimming and J lost 7 bases, with 15 bases between them. Per the germline V gene, CDR1 is MNHEY and CDR2 is SVGEGT. The length of the CDR3 is 13 residues. The CDR3 bases are TGTGCCAGCAGCTTAACCCCCCGAGGGACCCAGTACTTC. This translates into CASSLTPRGTQYF.

The chain couples TRBV12-5 to TRBJ2-5; tentatively, D is TRBD1 (6 bases). This CDR3 has 14 amino acids. Per germline, CDR1 LGHNT and CDR2 FRNRAP. Between the trimmed V and J ends, which lost 5 bases and 4 bases, there was a span of 14 bases. The CDR3 reads CASGHRERGETQYF. The CDR3 coding sequence is TGTGCTAGTGGTCACAGGGAACGGGGAGAGACCCAGTACTTC.

The chain combines TRBV27 with TRBJ2-7; perhaps TRBD2 as D (7 bases). Deletions cut 5 bases from V and 2 bases from J, with 22 bases between. The CDR3 extends over 17 amino acids. Germline assignment: CDR1 MNHEY and CDR2 SMNVEV (reference sequence). The CDR3 sequence is CASSRWTRGSATYEQYF. The CDR3 DNA reads as TGTGCCAGCAGTAGGTGGACTAGGGGGTCGGCAACCTACGAGCAGTACTTC.